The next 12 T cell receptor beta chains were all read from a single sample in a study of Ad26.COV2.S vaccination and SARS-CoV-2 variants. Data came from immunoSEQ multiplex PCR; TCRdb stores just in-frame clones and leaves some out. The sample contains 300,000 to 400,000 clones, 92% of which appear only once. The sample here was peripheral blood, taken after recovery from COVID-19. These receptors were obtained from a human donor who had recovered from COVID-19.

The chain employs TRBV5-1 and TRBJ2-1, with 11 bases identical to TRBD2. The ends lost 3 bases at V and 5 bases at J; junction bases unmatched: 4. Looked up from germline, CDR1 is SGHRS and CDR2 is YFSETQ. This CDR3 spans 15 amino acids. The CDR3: CASSYGTSGNNEQFF. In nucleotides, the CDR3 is TGCGCCAGCAGCTACGGGACTAGCGGTAACAATGAGCAGTTCTTC.

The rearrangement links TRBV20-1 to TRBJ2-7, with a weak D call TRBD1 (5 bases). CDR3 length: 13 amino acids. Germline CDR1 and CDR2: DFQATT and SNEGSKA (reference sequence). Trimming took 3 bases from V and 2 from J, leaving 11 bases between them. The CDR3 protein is CSASWLGAYEQYF. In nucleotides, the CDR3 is TGCAGTGCTAGTTGGCTAGGGGCCTACGAGCAGTACTTC.

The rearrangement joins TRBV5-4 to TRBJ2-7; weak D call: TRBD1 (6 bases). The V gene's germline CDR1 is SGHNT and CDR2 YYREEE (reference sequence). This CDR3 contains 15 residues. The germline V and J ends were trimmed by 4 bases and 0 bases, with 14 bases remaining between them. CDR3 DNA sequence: TGTGCCAGCAGCCAAGGGACATATAGCTCCTACGAGCAGTACTTC. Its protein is CASSQGTYSSYEQYF.

CDR3 sequence (DNA): TGTGCCAGCAGTTACTCCGGACCCACACTTAATGAAAAACTGTTTTTT. Amino acid sequence: CASSYSGPTLNEKLFF. This chain connects TRBV6-5 to TRBJ1-4; D is uncertain. Germline CDR1 and CDR2: MNHEY and SVGAGI. The CDR3 has 16 amino acids. Trimming stripped 0 bases from V and 4 bases from J, with 12 bases between.

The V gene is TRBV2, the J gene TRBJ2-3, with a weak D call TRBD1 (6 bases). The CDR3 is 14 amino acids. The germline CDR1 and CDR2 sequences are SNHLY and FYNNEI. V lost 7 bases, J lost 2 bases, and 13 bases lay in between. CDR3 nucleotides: TGTGCCAGCACCCTTGGGACATTCACAGATACGCAGTATTTT. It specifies CASTLGTFTDTQYF. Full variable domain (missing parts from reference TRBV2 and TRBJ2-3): EPEVTQTPSHQVTQMGQEVILRCVPISNHLYFYWYRQILGQKVEFLVSFYNNEISEKSEIFDDQFSVERPDGSNFTLKIRSTKLEDSAMYFCASTLGTFTDTQYFGPGTRLTVL.

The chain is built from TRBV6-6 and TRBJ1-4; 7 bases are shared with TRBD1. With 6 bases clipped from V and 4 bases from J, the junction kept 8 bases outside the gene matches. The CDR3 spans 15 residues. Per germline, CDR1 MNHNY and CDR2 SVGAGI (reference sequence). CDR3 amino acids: CASRPDRALNEKLFF. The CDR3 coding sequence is TGTGCCAGCAGACCTGACAGGGCCCTTAATGAAAAACTGTTTTTT.

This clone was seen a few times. CDR3 sequence: CASSLGSGGGYTF. The CDR3 DNA sequence: TGTGCCAGCAGCTTGGGATCCGGGGGTGGCTACACCTTC. V gene TRBV5-4 combines with J gene TRBJ1-2, with a weak D call TRBD1 (5 bases). In germline, CDR1 is SGHNT, CDR2 YYREEE (reference sequence). V shed 0 bases and J shed 7 bases, with 10 bases lying between them. This CDR3 is 13 amino acids long.

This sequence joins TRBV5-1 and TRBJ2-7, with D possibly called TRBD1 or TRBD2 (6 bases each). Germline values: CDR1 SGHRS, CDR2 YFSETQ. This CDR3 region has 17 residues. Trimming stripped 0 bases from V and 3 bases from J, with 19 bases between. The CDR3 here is CASSLEGGSPTGYEQYF. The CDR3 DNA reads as TGCGCCAGCAGCTTGGAGGGGGGCAGCCCCACCGGCTACGAGCAGTACTTC.

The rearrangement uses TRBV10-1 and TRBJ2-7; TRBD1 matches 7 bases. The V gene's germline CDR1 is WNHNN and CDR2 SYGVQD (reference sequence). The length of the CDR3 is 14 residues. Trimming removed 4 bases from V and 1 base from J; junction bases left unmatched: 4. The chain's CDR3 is CASSAGTESYEQYF. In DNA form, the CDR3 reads TGCGCCAGCAGTGCAGGGACAGAATCCTACGAGCAGTACTTC.

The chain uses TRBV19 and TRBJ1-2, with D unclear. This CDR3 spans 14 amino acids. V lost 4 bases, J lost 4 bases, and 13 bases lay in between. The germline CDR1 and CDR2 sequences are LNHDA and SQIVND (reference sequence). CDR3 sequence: CASSNPQNLYGYTF. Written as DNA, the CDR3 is TGTGCCAGTAGTAATCCCCAGAACCTCTATGGCTACACCTTC.

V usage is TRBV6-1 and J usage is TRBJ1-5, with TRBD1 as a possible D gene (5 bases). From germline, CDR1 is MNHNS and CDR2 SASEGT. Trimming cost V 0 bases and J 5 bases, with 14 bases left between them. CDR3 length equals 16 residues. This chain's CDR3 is CASSEALRGGDQPQHF. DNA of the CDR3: TGTGCCAGCAGTGAAGCGCTTCGCGGGGGTGATCAGCCCCAGCATTTT.

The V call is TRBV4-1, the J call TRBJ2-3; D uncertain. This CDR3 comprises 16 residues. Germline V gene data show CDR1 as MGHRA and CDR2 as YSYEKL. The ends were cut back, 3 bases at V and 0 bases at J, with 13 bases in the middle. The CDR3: CASSHSIEISTDTQYF. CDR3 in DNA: TGCGCCAGCAGCCATTCCATTGAAATAAGCACAGATACGCAGTATTTT.